The TCR beta chain described here comes from a study of cytomegalovirus exposure and HLA in healthy donors. Study background: Of some 400 genotyped donors, around 80% grouped in the Caucasian-associated ancestry cluster. Study-wide points: Some V segments, TRBV6-2 and TRBV6-3 among them, were indistinguishable and were therefore excluded. Follow-up analysis found HLA locus-dependent TCR association rates, highest for DRB1 and lowest for HLA-C.

The CDR3 runs to 15 residues. Deletions cut 0 bases from V and 8 bases from J, with 15 bases between. Germline lookup yields CDR1 SGHNT and CDR2 YYREEE (reference sequence). 13 Jbeta primers and 60 Vbeta primers were used for the PCR. Method: immunoSEQ multiplex PCR; TCRdb's copy keeps in-frame clones and lacks some. The repertoire holds roughly 160,000 clones, with roughly 87% as singletons. Concerning this clone: As yet, its antigen is unknown.

The sequence came from a woman aged 30 to 39 in good health and CMV-seronegative. Sequencing used PBMCs. The chain recombines TRBV5-4 with TRBJ2-1, with D possibly matching TRBD1 (5 bases). DNA for the CDR3: TGTGCCAGCAGCTTGGCGCAGGGCCTTTTAGATGAGCAGTTCTTC. Residues: CASSLAQGLLDEQFF.